This TCR beta chain was sequenced for a study of blood T cell repertoires in COVID-19. TCRdb's copy holds only in-frame clones and misses some; the assay was immunoSEQ multiplex PCR. Here the sample spans about 70,000 clones, around nine tenths being singletons. Trimming left V 3 bases short and J 5 bases short, with 14 bases between. Per germline, CDR1 SGHNT and CDR2 YYREEE (reference sequence). The CDR3 has 14 amino acids. This clonotype originated in a woman aged 80 or over with acute or convalescent COVID-19. The V gene is TRBV5-4, the J gene TRBJ1-2; the D gene is possibly TRBD1 (5 bases). Sequencing was done on a sample of peripheral blood. The DNA of the CDR3 is TGTGCCAGCAGCTGGATGAGCAGGGCATATGGCTACACCTTC. It codes for CASSWMSRAYGYTF.